Below, one TCR beta chain is given with its context. Germline CDR1 and CDR2: LNHDA and SQIVND (reference sequence). The germline V and J ends were trimmed by 3 bases and 5 bases, with 10 bases remaining between them. CDR3 length: 14 residues. In the authors' methods: Quantification of nucleated cells was approximated via reference gene primer amplification. This table comes from immunoSEQ multiplex PCR, and its TCRdb copy is limited to in-frame clones, with some not included. D and trimming were read from the DNA, whereas the V and J calls and clone size are those reported in that table. The table shows 300,000 to 350,000 clones, with under 95% occurring only once. This sample is part of a study of blood T cell repertoires in COVID-19. Study at large: Collection of acute and convalescent COVID-19 samples took place in the United States, Italy and Spain. PBMCs, B-cell-depleted T cells, or T cells provided the cDNA or gDNA that made up the material.

Sequenced material: peripheral blood. The chain combines TRBV19 with TRBJ1-4; D gene uncertain. The receptor was derived from a woman between 18 and 30 years old who had recovered from COVID-19. Written as DNA, the CDR3 is TGTGCCAGTAGTATGTACAGACCCAATGAAAAACTGTTTTTT. It codes for CASSMYRPNEKLFF. The full variable domain, completed using reference TRBV19 and TRBJ1-4, is DGGITQSPKYLFRKEGQNVTLSCEQNLNHDAMYWYRQDPGQGLRLIYYSQIVNDFQKGDIAEGYSVSREKKESFPLTVTSAQKNPTAFYLCASSMYRPNEKLFFGSGTQLSVL.